The entry that follows covers one T cell receptor beta chain sequence. This record comes from a study of CD8+ T cells in alopecia areata. J was trimmed by 4 bases and V by 7 bases; bases with no gene match: 4. The CDR3 has 12 residues. CDR1 is GTSNPN and CDR2 is SVGIG in the germline V gene (reference sequence). Extracted RNA was reverse transcribed, and the resulting cDNA served as sequencing template. Some clones are missing from TCRdb's copy, which holds only in-frame ones; the method was immunoSEQ multiplex PCR. Found here are 150,000 or so clones, approximately 60% of them singletons; the top ten hold 4% to 5.5%.

The sequence was collected from a human donor in good health. The sequenced sample consisted of CD4+ T cells sorted from blood. The chain uses TRBV30 and TRBJ1-1; 9 nucleotides match TRBD1. CDR3 nucleotide sequence: TGTGCCTTGACAGGGGGTCTCACTGAAGCTTTCTTT. Translation: CALTGGLTEAFF.